This T cell receptor beta chain was sequenced in a study of blood T cell repertoires in COVID-19. The overall study: Both acute and convalescent COVID-19 samples were obtained from the United States, Italy and Spain.

Measured with immunoSEQ multiplex PCR; TCRdb has only the in-frame clones, and not every one. The data show under 300,000 clones, with approximately 83% seen just once and 3% to 4% held by the top ten. The V end was cut by 0 bases, the J end by 0 bases, with 8 bases between. Germline V CDR1 and CDR2: LGHDT, YNNKEL (reference sequence). This CDR3 has 16 residues. All enrollees were about 18 to 100 years old and from about 25 US areas. Clinical histories supplied by participants themselves formed the basis of cohort assignment. The rearrangement links TRBV3-1 (or the pseudogene TRBV3-2) to TRBJ1-4; no clear D. Sequenced sample: PBMCs or T cells enriched from blood (not recorded which). This sequence originates from a woman aged 40-49 years with acute COVID-19. CDR3 amino acids: CASSQDRITTNEKLFF. The CDR3 nucleotides are TGTGCCAGCAGCCAAGACAGGATCACAACTAATGAAAAACTGTTTTTT.